This TCR beta chain was recovered during a study of blood T cell repertoires in COVID-19. Study background: Samples of COVID-19 (acute and convalescent) were obtained from the United States, Italy and Spain.

Germline CDR1 and CDR2: LNHDA and SQIVND (reference sequence). This CDR3 is 14 amino acids long. V gave up 6 bases and J gave up 3 bases; unmatched junction bases: 5. Notes on this clone: Other DNA sequences from this sample encode an identical CDR3 as well.

The data were produced by immunoSEQ multiplex PCR, yet TCRdb's version contains in-frame clones alone and is incomplete. The sample lists 200,000 to 300,000 clones; roughly 87% were seen once. The chain combines TRBV19 with TRBJ2-3; 8 nucleotides match TRBD2. The clonotype originates from a man aged 55 to 70 who had recovered from COVID-19. Sequencing input: peripheral blood. In DNA form, the CDR3 reads TGTGCCAGTAGGAGGACGGGAGGGACAGATACGCAGTATTTT. The encoded protein is CASRRTGGTDTQYF.